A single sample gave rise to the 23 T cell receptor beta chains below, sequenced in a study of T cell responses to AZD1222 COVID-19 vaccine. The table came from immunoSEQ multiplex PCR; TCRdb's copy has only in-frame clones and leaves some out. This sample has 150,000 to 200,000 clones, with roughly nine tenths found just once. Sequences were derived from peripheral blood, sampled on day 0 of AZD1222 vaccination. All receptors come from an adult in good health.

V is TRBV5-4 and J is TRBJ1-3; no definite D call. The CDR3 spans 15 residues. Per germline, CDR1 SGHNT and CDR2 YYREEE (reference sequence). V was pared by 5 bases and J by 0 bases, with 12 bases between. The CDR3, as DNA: TGTGCCAGCAGTCTGGACGGCTACTCTGGAAACACCATATATTTT. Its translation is CASSLDGYSGNTIYF. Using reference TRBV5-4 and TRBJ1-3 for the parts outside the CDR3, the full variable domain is ETGVTQSPTHLIKTRGQQVTLRCSSQSGHNTVSWYQQALGQGPQFIFQYYREEENGRGNFPPRFSGLQFPNYSSELNVNALELDDSALYLCASSLDGYSGNTIYFGEGSWLTVV.

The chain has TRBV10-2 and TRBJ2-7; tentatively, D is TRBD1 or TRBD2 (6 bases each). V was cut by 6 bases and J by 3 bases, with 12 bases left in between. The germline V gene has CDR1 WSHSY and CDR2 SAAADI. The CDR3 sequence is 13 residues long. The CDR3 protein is CASREGRGYEQYF. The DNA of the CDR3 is TGCGCCAGCAGGGAGGGCAGGGGCTACGAGCAGTACTTC.

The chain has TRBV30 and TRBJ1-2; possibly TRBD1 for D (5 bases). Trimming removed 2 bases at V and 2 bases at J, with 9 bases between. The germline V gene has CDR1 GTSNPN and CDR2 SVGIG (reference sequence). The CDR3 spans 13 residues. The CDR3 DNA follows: TGTGCCTGGAGTCCGGGGGAGAACTATGGCTACACCTTC. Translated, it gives CAWSPGENYGYTF. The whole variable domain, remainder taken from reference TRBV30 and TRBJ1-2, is SQTIHQWPATLVQPVGSPLSLECTVEGTSNPNLYWYRQAAGRGLQLLFYSVGIGQISSEVPQNLSASRPQDRQFILSSKKLLLSDSGFYLCAWSPGENYGYTFGSGTRLTVV.

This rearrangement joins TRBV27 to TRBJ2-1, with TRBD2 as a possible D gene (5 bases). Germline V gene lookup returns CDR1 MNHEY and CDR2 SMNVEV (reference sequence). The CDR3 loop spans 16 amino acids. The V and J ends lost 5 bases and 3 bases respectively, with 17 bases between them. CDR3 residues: CASSPLSGLGYNEQFF. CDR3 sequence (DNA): TGTGCCAGCAGTCCACTTTCGGGATTAGGCTACAATGAGCAGTTCTTC.

CDR3 sequence (DNA): TGTGCCAGCACTGGCGAGCGGGACACCGTGCGGACCTTC. It specifies CASTGERDTVRTF. The chain combines TRBV2 with TRBJ1-2, with TRBD1 as a possible D gene (6 bases). Deletions cut 7 bases from V and 14 bases from J, with 23 bases between. This CDR3 region has 13 residues. Germline CDR1 SNHLY, CDR2 FYNNEI.

CDR3 nucleotides: TGTGCCAGTAACAGCCCGGGACTAGGGTACAATGAGCAGTTCTTC. Translating gives CASNSPGLGYNEQFF. V and J are TRBV19 and TRBJ2-1; 8 bases are a match to TRBD2. The junction had 9 bases not matched to a gene; V was cut back by 7 bases and J by 4 bases. CDR1 is LNHDA and CDR2 is SQIVND in the germline V gene (reference sequence). This CDR3 is 15 amino acids long.

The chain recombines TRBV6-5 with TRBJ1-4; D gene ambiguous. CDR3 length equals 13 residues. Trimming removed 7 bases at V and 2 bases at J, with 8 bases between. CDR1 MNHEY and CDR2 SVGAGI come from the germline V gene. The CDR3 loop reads CASMGFTNEKLFF. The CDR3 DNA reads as TGTGCCAGCATGGGATTTACTAATGAAAAACTGTTTTTT.

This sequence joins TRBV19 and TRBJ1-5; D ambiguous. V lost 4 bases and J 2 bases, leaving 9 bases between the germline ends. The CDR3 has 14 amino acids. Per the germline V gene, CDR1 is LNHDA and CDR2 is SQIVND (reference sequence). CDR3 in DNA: TGTGCCAGTAGTAGCCGACGGGGCAATCAGCCCCAGCATTTT. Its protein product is CASSSRRGNQPQHF.

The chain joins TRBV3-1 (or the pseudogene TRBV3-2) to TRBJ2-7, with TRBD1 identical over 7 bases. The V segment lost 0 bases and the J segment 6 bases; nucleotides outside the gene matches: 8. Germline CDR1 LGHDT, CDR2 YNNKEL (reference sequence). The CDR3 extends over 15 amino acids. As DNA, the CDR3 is TGTGCCAGCAGCCAAGATGGGATACAGGGGTCCGAGCAGTACTTC. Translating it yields CASSQDGIQGSEQYF.

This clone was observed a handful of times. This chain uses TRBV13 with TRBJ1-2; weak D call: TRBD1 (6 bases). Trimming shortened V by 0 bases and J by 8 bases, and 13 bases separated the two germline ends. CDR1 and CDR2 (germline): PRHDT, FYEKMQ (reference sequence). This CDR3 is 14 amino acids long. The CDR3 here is CASSLGRGSSGYTF. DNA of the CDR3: TGTGCCAGCAGCTTAGGCAGGGGCTCCAGCGGCTACACCTTC.

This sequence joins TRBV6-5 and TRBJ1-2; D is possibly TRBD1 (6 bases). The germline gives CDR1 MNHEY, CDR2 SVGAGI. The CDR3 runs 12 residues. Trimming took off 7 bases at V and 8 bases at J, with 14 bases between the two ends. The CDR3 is CASKRGTRGYTF. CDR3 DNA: TGTGCCAGCAAAAGGGGGACGCGAGGCTACACCTTC.

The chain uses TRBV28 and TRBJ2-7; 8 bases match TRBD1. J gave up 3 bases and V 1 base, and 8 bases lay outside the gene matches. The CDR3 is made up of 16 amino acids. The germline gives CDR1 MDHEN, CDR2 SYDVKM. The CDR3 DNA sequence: TGTGCCAGCAGTTTATTACCCGGACAGGGTGACTACGAGCAGTACTTC. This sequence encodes CASSLLPGQGDYEQYF.

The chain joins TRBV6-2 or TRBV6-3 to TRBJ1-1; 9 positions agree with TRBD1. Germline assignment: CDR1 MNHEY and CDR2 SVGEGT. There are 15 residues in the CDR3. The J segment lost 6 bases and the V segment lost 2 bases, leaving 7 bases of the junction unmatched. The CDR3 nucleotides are TGTGCCAGCAGTTACGGAGGGACAGGGATCTCTGAAGCTTTCTTT. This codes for CASSYGGTGISEAFF.

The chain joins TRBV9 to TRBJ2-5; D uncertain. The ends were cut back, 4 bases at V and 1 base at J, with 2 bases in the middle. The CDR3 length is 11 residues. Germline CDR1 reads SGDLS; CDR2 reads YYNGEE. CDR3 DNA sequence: TGTGCCAGCAGCTTCCAAGAGACCCAGTACTTC. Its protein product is CASSFQETQYF.

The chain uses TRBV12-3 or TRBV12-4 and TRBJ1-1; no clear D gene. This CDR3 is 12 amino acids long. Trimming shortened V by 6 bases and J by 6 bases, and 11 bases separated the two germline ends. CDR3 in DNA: TGTGCCAGCAGGACTTATTGGGCTGAAGCTTTCTTT. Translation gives CASRTYWAEAFF.

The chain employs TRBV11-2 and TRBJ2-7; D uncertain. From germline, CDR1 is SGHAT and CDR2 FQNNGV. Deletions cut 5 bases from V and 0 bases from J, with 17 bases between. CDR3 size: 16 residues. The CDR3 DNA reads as TGTGCCAGCAGCCCCGGCCACCGCTTCAGCTCCTACGAGCAGTACTTC. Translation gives CASSPGHRFSSYEQYF.

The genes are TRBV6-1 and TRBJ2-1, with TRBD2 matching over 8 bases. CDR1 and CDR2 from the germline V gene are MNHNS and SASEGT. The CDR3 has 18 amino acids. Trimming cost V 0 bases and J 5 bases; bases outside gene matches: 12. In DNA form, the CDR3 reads TGTGCCAGCAGTGAAGCGGGTAACCCCGGGAGGGGTAACAATGAGCAGTTCTTC. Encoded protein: CASSEAGNPGRGNNEQFF.

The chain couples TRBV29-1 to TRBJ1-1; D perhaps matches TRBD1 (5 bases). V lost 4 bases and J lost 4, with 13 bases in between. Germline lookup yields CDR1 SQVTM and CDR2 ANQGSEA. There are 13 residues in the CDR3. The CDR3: CSVGAFGATEAFF. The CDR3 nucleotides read TGCAGCGTTGGGGCATTCGGGGCCACTGAAGCTTTCTTT.

CDR3 loop: CASGGQRNTEAFF. In nucleotides, the CDR3 is TGCGCCAGCGGCGGACAGAGAAACACTGAAGCTTTCTTT. This sequence joins TRBV5-1 and TRBJ1-1, with D possibly matching TRBD1 (6 bases). Per germline, CDR1 SGHRS and CDR2 YFSETQ. V gave up 7 bases and J gave up 2 bases, with 12 bases separating them. This CDR3 comprises 13 residues.

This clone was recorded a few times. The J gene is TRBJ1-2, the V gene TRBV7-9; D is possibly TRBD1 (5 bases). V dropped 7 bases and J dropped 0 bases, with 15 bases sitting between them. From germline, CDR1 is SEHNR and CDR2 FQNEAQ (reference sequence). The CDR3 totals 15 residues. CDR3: CASNSGTGSNYGYTF. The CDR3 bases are TGTGCCAGCAACTCCGGGACGGGATCTAACTATGGCTACACCTTC.

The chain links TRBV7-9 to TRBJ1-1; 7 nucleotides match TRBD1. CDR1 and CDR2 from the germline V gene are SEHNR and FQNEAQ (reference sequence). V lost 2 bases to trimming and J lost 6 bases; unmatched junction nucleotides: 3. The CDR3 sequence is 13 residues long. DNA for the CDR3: TGTGCCAGCAGCTTACAGGGGGGCTCTGAAGCTTTCTTT. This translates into CASSLQGGSEAFF. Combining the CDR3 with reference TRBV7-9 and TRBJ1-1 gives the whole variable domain DTGVSQNPRHKITKRGQNVTFRCDPISEHNRLYWYRQTLGQGPEFLTYFQNEAQLEKSRLLSDRFSAERPKGSFSTLEIQRTEQGDSAMYLCASSLQGGSEAFFGQGTRLTVV.

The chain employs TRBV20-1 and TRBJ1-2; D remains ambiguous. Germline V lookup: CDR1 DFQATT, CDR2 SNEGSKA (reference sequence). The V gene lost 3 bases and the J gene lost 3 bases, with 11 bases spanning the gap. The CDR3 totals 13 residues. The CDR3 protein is CSASSTLDYGYTF. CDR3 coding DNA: TGCAGTGCTAGTTCGACATTGGACTATGGCTACACCTTC.

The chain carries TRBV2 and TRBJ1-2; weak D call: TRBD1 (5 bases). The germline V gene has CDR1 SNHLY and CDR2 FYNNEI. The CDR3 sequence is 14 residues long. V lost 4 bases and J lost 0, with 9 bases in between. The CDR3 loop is CASSGQRANYGYTF. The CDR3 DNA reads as TGTGCCAGCAGTGGACAGCGCGCTAACTATGGCTACACCTTC.